Listed below are T cell receptor beta chains from one sample, sequenced in a study of T cell changes during pregnancy in multiple sclerosis. The assay was immunoSEQ multiplex PCR, and TCRdb's table has in-frame clones only and misses some. Among roughly 45,000 clones listed, 93% were seen once. The sample in question was CD8+ T cells from peripheral blood mononuclear cells, obtained after pregnancy. These TCRs come from a female donor with multiple sclerosis, enrolled in a pregnancy study. Both conserved end residues are part of each CDR3. The order of the fields is J gene, V gene, D gene, clone size, CDR3 DNA, CDR3 protein. A D gene is named only where the DNA matches it firmly. Not every row has a clone size; where given, it reads once, few, many or a size class.

TRBJ2-7,TRBV5-5,-,-,TGTGCCAGCAGCCATCCAGCGACGGCCTCCTACGAGCAGTACTTC,CASSHPATASYEQYF
TRBJ1-1,TRBV27,TRBD1,-,TGTGCCAGCAGTGCGCAGGGGGTCTACACTGAAGCTTTCTTT,CASSAQGVYTEAFF
TRBJ2-7,TRBV5-1,TRBD1,once,TGCGCCAGCAGCTTCGGGGGACAGGCCTACTCCGAGCAGTACTTC,CASSFGGQAYSEQYF
TRBJ2-1,TRBV7-9,TRBD1,-,TGTGCCAGCAGCCCGGGACAGGGGGGGCCCAATGAGCAGTTCTTC,CASSPGQGGPNEQFF
TRBJ1-1,TRBV7-6,TRBD1,-,TGTGCCAGCAGCCCGCGGACAGGTGAAGCTTTCTTT,CASSPRTGEAFF
TRBJ2-3,TRBV5-4,-,-,TGTGCCAGCAGCTTAAGCCCCTCACTCACAGATACGCAGTATTTT,CASSLSPSLTDTQYF
TRBJ2-5,TRBV13,TRBD1,once,TGTGCCAGCAGCTTACTCGGGCAGGGGGCAGAGACCCAGTACTTC,CASSLLGQGAETQYF
TRBJ2-2,TRBV27,-,-,TGTGCCAGCAGTTGGAACGGGTGGGAGCTGTTTTTT,CASSWNGWELFF
TRBJ1-1,TRBV19,-,-,TGTGCCAGTAGCGCAGGGAACACTGAAGCTTTCTTT,CASSAGNTEAFF
TRBJ2-1,TRBV9,TRBD2,-,TGTGCCAGCAGCGAGGCTAGCGGGAGGGCCGGGAATGAGCAGTTCTTC,CASSEASGRAGNEQFF
TRBJ2-7,TRBV5-5,TRBD1,-,TGTGCCAGCAGTCTGACAGGGTCGACGACCTACGAGCAGTACTTC,CASSLTGSTTYEQYF
TRBJ2-1,TRBV4-1,TRBD2,-,TGCGCCAGCAGCCCCTATCCCAAACAAAAGCGGGGGGTTTACAATGAGCAGTTCTTC,CASSPYPKQKRGVYNEQFF
TRBJ2-1,TRBV4-1,-,-,TGCGCCAGCAGCTTATCTTACAATGAGCAGTTCTTC,CASSLSYNEQFF
TRBJ2-3,TRBV9,-,-,TGTGCCAGCAGCACCAACCTAGCGAGCACAGATACGCAGTATTTT,CASSTNLASTDTQYF
TRBJ1-1,TRBV16,-,-,TGTGCCAGCAGCGGACTTCAGAACACTGAAGCTTTCTTT,CASSGLQNTEAFF
TRBJ2-1,TRBV9,TRBD2,-,TGTGCCAGCAGCGTAATAAGCGGGGGGGCGAATGAGCAGTTCTTC,CASSVISGGANEQFF
TRBJ2-1,TRBV19,TRBD2,-,TGTGCCAGTAGTATTATGGCGGGGGGGAACAATGAGCAGTTCTTC,CASSIMAGGNNEQFF
TRBJ1-5,TRBV5-1,-,-,TGCGCCAGCAGCTTAAGGGGAGGGGAAAATCAGCCCCAGCATTTT,CASSLRGGENQPQHF
TRBJ2-1,TRBV30,TRBD2,-,TGTGCCTGGAGTAGCGGGAGCTCCTACAATGAGCAGTTCTTC,CAWSSGSSYNEQFF
TRBJ2-2,TRBV6-1,-,-,TGTGCCAGCAGTGAATGGCGGTACACCGGGGAGCTGTTTTTT,CASSEWRYTGELFF
TRBJ2-1,TRBV7-6,-,-,TGTGCCAGCAGCTTACGTGACAATGAGCAGTTCTTC,CASSLRDNEQFF
TRBJ2-3,TRBV29-1,TRBD2,-,TGCAGCGTTGCAGACGGGGGGGCAGATACGCAGTATTTT,CSVADGGADTQYF
TRBJ1-4,TRBV9,-,-,TGTGCCAGCAGCGTAGAGGGAGGTGAAAAACTGTTTTTT,CASSVEGGEKLFF
TRBJ1-2,TRBV7-9,-,once,TGTGCCAGCAGCTCCCGCGAAAACTATGGCTACACCTTC,CASSSRENYGYTF
TRBJ2-7,TRBV4-3,-,-,TGCGCCAGCAGCCAAGGCCAGGGGGGCGACTACGAGCAGTACTTC,CASSQGQGGDYEQYF
TRBJ2-7,TRBV28,-,-,TGTGCCAGCAGTCCGGGACAATCGTTAAGGGACGAGCAGTACTTC,CASSPGQSLRDEQYF